A single T cell receptor (beta chain) is shown here with its context. The antigen it binds to is not known. Qualities for individual bases were not recorded, and no much larger clone is one base off. These data originate in a study of control samples from healthy donors and cancer patients (TCRdb year 2020). Between the V and J ends, shortened by 3 bases and 1 base respectively, the junction contains 6 bases. The CDR3 numbers 13 residues from cysteine through phenylalanine. The CDR3 DNA has 39 bases and is translated from base 1. CDR1 SGHDN and CDR2 FVKESK are derived from the germline V gene. The library was obtained by the immunoSEQ multiplex PCR assay. TCRdb provides this immuneACCESS table in a form limited to in-frame rearrangements. Some clones are lacking; in checked studies, under half of them reflect an unresolved V gene, and why the rest are absent is not known. For this sample the table gives almost 90,000 clones, of which roughly 86% were detected only once. 20% to 25% of the sample is held by the ten biggest clonotypes.

The chain couples TRBV14 to TRBJ1-2, with the D gene not clear enough to name. This TCR was recovered from a young man in good health. Material: blood. The DNA is as follows: TGTGCCAGCAGCCACCGGGGTAACTATGGCTACACCTTC. Protein translation: CASSHRGNYGYTF.